This TCR beta chain was sequenced in a study of T-cell memory formation after mild COVID-19. V dropped 0 bases and J dropped 4 bases, with 6 bases sitting between them. Germline CDR1 MNHEY, CDR2 SMNVEV (reference sequence). The CDR3 runs 13 residues. Using constant-segment primers, 5'RACE produced TCR alpha and TCR beta cDNA libraries carrying sample barcodes and UMIs. TCRdb analysed the 5' RACE reads with MiXCR anew, one entry per CDR3 protein. The sample contains about 260,000 distinct CDR3 sequences, approximately 8% of which appear only once. This clonotype was sampled from a man younger than 35 who had mild COVID-19 (a few samples of this study predate the infection). Cell type and time point are not known. The rearrangement uses TRBV27 and TRBJ1-2, with unresolved D. Material: PBMCs or a T cell subset sorted from them (not recorded which). This CDR3 is CASSLSGLYGYTF. In nucleotides, the CDR3 is TGTGCCAGCAGTTTATCCGGCCTCTATGGCTACACCTTC.